This TCR beta chain was captured in a study of cytomegalovirus exposure and HLA in healthy donors. Profiling relied on immunoSEQ multiplex PCR, and the TCRdb table lists in-frame clones only, not all of them. Of about 260,000 clones in the sample, around 90% are singletons; the top ten hold 2.5% to 3.5%. Germline V lookup: CDR1 LGHNA, CDR2 YNFKEQ. This CDR3 spans 11 amino acids. V dropped 3 bases and J dropped 10 bases, with 7 bases sitting between them. This sequence was found in a woman in her twenties or thirties in good health and CMV-seronegative. J is TRBJ2-1 and V is TRBV4-2, with D possibly matching TRBD1 (6 bases). The sequenced sample was PBMCs. CDR3 amino acids: CASSQGTEQFF. In DNA, the CDR3 is TGTGCCAGCAGCCAGGGGACAGAGCAGTTCTTC.